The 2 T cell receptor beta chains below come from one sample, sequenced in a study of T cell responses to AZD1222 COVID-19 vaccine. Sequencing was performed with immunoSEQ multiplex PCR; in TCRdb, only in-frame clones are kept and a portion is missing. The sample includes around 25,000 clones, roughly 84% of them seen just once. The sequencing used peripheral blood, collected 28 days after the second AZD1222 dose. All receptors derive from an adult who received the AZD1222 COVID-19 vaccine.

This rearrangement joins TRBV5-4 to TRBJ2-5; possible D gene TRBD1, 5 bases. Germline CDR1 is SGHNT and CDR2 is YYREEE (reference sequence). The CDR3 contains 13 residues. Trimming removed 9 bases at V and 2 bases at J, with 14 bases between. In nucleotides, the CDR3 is TGTGCCATCCGAGGTAACAGGCAAGAGACCCAGTACTTC. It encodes CAIRGNRQETQYF.

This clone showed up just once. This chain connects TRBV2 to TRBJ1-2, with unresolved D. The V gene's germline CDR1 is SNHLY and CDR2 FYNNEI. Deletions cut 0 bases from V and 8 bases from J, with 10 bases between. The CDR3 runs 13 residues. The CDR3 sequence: CASSEAQVHGYTF. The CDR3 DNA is TGTGCCAGCAGTGAAGCGCAGGTTCACGGCTACACCTTC.